The present T cell receptor beta chain was sequenced within a study of blood T cells in healthy people across ages (dated by TCRdb to about 2015). Regarding the study in general: Template switching captured roughly one uniquely barcoded TCR beta cDNA molecule per two T cells in model experiments. To track age-related changes in TCR beta repertoire diversity, the study relied on deep sequencing normalized with unique cDNA molecular identifiers. Four age groups were formed from the donors: young (average approximately 16 years), middle-aged (around 39), aged (roughly 58) and long-lived (approximately 78). Donors of different ages were randomly distributed across sequencing lanes to avoid experimental bias. Using the same blood draw, the study looked at two additional independent replicas of 1 million unique cDNA reads for two donors, one aged 18 to 30 and the other aged 80 or older.

Libraries were made using 5' RACE. Sequencing took place on an Illumina HiSeq 2500. A second PCR of roughly 6 to 11 cycles was performed with a sample-barcoded 5' primer and a J-beta primer mix. Each TCR beta cDNA molecule received a unique molecular identifier from a template-switch 5' adaptor carrying 12 random nucleotides. At least 2.5 million CDR3-containing paired-end reads were obtained from each sample. First-strand cDNA synthesis was performed from all RNA using the Mint cDNA synthesis kit, with priming by a TRBC-specific oligonucleotide. All cDNA was treated with uracil-DNA glycosylase and then went through a first 18-cycle PCR with the universal primers M1SS and BC2_uni_R. The paper's processing steps were these. Each sample was normalized by randomly selecting 1 million high-quality reads, each carrying a distinct molecular identifier. Reads sharing molecular identifiers were discarded rather than binned into consensus sequences. MiTCR, set to a Q25 quality threshold and the strictest error-elimination algorithm, was used for CDR3 identification, clonotype clustering and error correction. A nonparametric unseen species model with Euler transformation was used to estimate lower-bound total TCR beta diversity. TCRdb trimmed the raw reads at Q25, called clones with MiXCR and kept productive beta chains. Entries that share a CDR3 protein sequence are merged under the most common genes and DNA. The V and J calls here are based on TCRdb, not the publication. This sample is represented by about 640,000 distinct CDR3 sequences; about 54% of them were singletons. The leading ten clones occupy approximately 40% of the sample.

From a lookup of the germline V gene, CDR1 and CDR2 are MGHRA and YSYEKL. The CDR3, cysteine through phenylalanine, is 20 amino acids long. Just the 60-base CDR3 DNA is kept, in frame starting at base 1. In the case of this clonotype: Which antigen it targets is not known. Its ends do not fully match the called genes, so a read error is possible.

Findings and caveats that apply to the study as a whole: Observed TCR beta diversity per million T cells fell roughly linearly with age, and a significant reduction was already apparent by age about 43. Since profiling was done on bulk unsorted PBMCs, naive and antigen-experienced compartments could not be conclusively compared. Donor CMV infection status was unknown, potentially confounding age-related changes in expanded clonotypes. The percentage of naive T cells measured by flow cytometry correlated strongly with observed TCR beta diversity. Compared with the aged group, the long-lived group had more naive CD4+ T cells, fewer expanded clones and increased TCR diversity, a pattern suggesting age selection. Estimates of total diversity based on one million sequenced T cells were regarded as lower bounds and as underestimates.

Donors were 39 systemically healthy Caucasian individuals from Russia aged roughly 6 to 100 years. Around 9.7 milliliters of peripheral blood were collected from each donor into EDTA-treated Vacutainer tubes. Ficoll-Paque density-gradient centrifugation was used to isolate PBMCs, with at least 7 million obtained per sample. Total RNA was extracted from PBMCs with Trizol reagent, with at least 6 micrograms obtained per sample. For every donor, an aliquot of PBMCs went through flow cytometry to measure the percentages of naive CD45RAhigh/CD27high T cells. The specimen sequenced was blood. The receptor's source is a man in his 60s in good health. The chain links TRBV4-1 with TRBJ2-1; 13 bases in the middle match TRBD2. The nucleotide sequence reads as follows: TGCGCCAGCAGTCAAGGAGAGGGACTAGCGGGGTTTAGCTCCTACAATGAGCAGTTCTTC. Its translation is CASSQGEGLAGFSSYNEQFF.